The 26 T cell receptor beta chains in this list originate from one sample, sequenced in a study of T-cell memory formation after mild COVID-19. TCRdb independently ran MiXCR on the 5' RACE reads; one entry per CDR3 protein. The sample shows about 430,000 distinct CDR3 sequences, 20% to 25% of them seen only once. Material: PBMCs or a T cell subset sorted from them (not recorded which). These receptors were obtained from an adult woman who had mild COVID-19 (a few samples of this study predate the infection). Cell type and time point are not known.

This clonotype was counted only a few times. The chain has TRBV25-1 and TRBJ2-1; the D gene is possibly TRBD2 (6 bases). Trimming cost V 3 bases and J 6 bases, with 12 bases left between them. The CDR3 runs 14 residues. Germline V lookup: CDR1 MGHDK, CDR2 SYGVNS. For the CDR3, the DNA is TGTGCCAGCAGTGATTGGCGGGATGGCAATGAGCAGTTCTTC. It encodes CASSDWRDGNEQFF.

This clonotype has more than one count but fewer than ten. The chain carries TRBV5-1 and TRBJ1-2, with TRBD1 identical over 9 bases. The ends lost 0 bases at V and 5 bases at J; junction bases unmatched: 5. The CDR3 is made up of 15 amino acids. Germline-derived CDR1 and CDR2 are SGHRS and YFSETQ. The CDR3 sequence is CASSLAGQGGYGYTF. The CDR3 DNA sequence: TGCGCCAGCAGCTTGGCGGGACAGGGAGGTTATGGCTACACCTTC.

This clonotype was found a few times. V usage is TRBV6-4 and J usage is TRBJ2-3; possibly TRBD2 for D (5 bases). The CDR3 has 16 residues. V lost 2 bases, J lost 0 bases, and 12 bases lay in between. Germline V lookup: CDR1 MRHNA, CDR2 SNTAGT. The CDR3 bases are TGTGCCAGCAGTGACCTAGAGGGCGCAAGCACAGATACGCAGTATTTT. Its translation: CASSDLEGASTDTQYF.

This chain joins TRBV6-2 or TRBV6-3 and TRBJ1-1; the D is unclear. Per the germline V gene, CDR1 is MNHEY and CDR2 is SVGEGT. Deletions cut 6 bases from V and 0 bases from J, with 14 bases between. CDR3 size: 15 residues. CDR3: CASSTPRAVNTEAFF. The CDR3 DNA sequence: TGTGCCAGCAGCACACCCCGGGCGGTGAACACTGAAGCTTTCTTT.

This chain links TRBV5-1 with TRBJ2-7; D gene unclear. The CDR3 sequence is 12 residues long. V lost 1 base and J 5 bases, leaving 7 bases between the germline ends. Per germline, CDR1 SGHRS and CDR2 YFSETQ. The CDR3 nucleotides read TGCGCCAGCAGCTTGCGAGTCAACGAGCAGTACTTC. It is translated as CASSLRVNEQYF. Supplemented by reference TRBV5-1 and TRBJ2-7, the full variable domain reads KAGVTQTPRYLIKTRGQQVTLSCSPISGHRSVSWYQQTPGQGLQFLFEYFSETQRNKGNFPGRFSGRQFSNSRSEMNVSTLELGDSALYLCASSLRVNEQYFGPGTRLTVT.

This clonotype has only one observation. CDR3 DNA sequence: TGTGCCAGCAGCCTTCAGGGGATCCATGGCTACACCTTC. Amino acid sequence: CASSLQGIHGYTF. The chain has TRBV14 and TRBJ1-2, with D possibly being TRBD1 (6 bases). This CDR3 has 13 amino acids. V dropped 4 bases and J dropped 6 bases, with 12 bases sitting between them. The V gene's germline CDR1 is SGHDN and CDR2 FVKESK.

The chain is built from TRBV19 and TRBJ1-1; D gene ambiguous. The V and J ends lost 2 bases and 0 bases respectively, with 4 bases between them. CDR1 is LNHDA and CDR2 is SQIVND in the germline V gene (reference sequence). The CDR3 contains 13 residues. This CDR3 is CASSITVNTEAFF. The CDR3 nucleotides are TGTGCCAGTAGTATAACCGTGAACACTGAAGCTTTCTTT.

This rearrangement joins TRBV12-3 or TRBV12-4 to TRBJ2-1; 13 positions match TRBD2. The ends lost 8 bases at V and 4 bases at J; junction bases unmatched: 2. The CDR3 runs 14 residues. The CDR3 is CASGLAGAYNEQFF. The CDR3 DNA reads TGTGCCAGCGGACTAGCGGGGGCATACAATGAGCAGTTCTTC.

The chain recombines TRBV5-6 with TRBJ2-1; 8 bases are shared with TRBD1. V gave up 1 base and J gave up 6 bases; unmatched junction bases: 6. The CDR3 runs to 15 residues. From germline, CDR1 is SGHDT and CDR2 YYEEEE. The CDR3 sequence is CASSLKDRVTNEQFF. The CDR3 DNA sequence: TGTGCCAGCAGCTTGAAGGACAGGGTCACCAATGAGCAGTTCTTC.

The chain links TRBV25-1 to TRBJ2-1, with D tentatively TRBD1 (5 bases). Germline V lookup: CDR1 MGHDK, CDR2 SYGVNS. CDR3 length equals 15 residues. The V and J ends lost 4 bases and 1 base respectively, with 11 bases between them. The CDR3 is CASSALKGSYNEQFF. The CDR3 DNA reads TGTGCCAGCAGTGCTTTGAAGGGGTCCTACAATGAGCAGTTCTTC.

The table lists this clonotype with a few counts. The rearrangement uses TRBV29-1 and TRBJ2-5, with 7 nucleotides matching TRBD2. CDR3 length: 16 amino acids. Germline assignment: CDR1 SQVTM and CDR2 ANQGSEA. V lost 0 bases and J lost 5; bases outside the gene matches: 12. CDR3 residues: CSVEEARSGGLETQYF. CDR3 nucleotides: TGCAGCGTTGAAGAGGCCAGGTCGGGGGGTTTGGAGACCCAGTACTTC.

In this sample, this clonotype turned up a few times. The CDR3 spells CASGVTREWQETQYF. CDR3 sequence (DNA): TGTGCCAGCGGGGTAACGAGGGAATGGCAAGAGACCCAGTACTTC. This chain uses TRBV12-3 or TRBV12-4 with TRBJ2-5, with a possible D match to TRBD2 (5 bases). V was pared by 8 bases and J by 2 bases, with 18 bases between. The CDR3 sequence is 15 residues long.

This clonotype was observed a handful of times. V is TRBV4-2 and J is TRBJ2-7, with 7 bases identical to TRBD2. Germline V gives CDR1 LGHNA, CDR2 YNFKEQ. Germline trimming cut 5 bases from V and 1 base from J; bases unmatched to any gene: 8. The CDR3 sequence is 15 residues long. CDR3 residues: CASSSRGTTSYEQYF. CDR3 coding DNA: TGTGCCAGCAGCTCTCGTGGGACTACATCCTACGAGCAGTACTTC.

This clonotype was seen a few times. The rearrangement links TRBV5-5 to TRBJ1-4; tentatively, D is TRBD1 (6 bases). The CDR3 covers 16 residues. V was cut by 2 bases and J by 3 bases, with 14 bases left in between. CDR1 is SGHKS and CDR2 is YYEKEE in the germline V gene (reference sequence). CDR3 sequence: CASSLGVRTANEKLFF. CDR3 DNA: TGTGCCAGCAGCTTAGGAGTGAGGACAGCTAATGAAAAACTGTTTTTT.

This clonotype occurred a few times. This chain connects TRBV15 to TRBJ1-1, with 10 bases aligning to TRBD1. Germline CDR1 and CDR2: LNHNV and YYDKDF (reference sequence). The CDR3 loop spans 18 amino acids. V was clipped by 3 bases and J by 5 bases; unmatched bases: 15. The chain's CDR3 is CATSSNRDRGLPSTEAFF. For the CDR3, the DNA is TGTGCCACCAGCAGCAACCGGGACAGGGGACTCCCGAGTACTGAAGCTTTCTTT.

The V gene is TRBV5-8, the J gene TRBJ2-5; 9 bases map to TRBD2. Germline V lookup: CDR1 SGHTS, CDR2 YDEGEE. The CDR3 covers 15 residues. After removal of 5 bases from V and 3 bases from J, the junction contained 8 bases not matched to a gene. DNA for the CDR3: TGTGCCAGCAGGCCGGCGGGGGGGCAGAAAGAGACCCAGTACTTC. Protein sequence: CASRPAGGQKETQYF. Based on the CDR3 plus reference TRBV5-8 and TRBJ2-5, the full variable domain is EAGVTQSPTHLIKTRGQQATLRCSPISGHTSVYWYQQALGLGLQFLLWYDEGEERNRGNFPPRFSGRQFPNYSSELNVNALELEDSALYLCASRPAGGQKETQYFGPGTRLLVL.

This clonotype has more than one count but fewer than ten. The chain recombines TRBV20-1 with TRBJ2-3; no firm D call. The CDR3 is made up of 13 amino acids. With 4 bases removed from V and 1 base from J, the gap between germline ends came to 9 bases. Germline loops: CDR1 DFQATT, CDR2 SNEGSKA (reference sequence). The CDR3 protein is CSATVVGTDTQYF. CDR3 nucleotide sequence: TGCAGTGCTACTGTGGTTGGCACAGATACGCAGTATTTT.

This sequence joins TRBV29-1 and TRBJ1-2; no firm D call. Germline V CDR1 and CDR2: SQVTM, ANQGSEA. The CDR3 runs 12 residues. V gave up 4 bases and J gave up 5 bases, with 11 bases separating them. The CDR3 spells CSVVVPLYGYTF. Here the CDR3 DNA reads TGCAGCGTTGTCGTGCCTCTTTATGGCTACACCTTC.

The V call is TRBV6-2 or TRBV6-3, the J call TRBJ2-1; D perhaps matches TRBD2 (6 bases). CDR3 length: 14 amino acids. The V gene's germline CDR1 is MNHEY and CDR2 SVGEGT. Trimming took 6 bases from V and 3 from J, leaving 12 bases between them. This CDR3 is CASSRGLNYNEQFF. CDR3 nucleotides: TGTGCCAGCAGCCGGGGACTCAACTACAATGAGCAGTTCTTC.

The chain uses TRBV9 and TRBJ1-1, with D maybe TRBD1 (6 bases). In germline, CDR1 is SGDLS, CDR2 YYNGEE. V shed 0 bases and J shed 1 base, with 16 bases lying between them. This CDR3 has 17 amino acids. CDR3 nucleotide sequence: TGTGCCAGCAGCGTAGATTGGACGGGGGGCCCGAACACTGAAGCTTTCTTT. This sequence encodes CASSVDWTGGPNTEAFF.

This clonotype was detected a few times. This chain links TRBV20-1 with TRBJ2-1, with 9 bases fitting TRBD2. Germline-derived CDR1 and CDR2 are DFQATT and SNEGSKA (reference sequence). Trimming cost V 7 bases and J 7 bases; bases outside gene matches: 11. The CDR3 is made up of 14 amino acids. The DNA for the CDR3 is TGCAGTGTAGAGCGGGAGGCCCCCGGAAATGAGCAGTTCTTC. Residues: CSVEREAPGNEQFF.

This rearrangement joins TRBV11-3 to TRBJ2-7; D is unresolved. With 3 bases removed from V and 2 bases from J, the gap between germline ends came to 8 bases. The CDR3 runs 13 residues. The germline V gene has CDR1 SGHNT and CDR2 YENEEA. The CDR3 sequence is CASSFRLAYEQYF. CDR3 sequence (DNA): TGTGCCAGCAGCTTCCGCCTAGCCTACGAGCAGTACTTC.

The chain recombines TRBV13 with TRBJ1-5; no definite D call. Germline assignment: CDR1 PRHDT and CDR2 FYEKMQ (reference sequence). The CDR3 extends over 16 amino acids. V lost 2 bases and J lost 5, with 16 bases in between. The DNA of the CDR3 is TGTGCCAGCAGCTTAAGAGGTCTGTACGGGCATCAGCCCCAGCATTTT. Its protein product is CASSLRGLYGHQPQHF. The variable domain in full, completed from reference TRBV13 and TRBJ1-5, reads AAGVIQSPRHLIKEKRETATLKCYPIPRHDTVYWYQQGPGQDPQFLISFYEKMQSDKGSIPDRFSAQQFSDYHSELNMSSLELGDSALYFCASSLRGLYGHQPQHFGDGTRLSIL.

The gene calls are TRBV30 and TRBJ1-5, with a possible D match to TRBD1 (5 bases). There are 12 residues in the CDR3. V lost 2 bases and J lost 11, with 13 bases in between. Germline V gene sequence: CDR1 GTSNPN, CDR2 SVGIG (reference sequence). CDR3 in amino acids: CAWSNGGYAQHF. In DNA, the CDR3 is TGTGCCTGGAGTAACGGGGGGTATGCCCAGCATTTT.

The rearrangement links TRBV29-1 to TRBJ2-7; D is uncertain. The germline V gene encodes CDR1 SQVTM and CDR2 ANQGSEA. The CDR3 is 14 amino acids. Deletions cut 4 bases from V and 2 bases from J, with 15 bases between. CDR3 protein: CSVVPGETAYEQYF. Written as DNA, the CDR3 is TGCAGCGTTGTTCCCGGAGAAACGGCCTACGAGCAGTACTTC.

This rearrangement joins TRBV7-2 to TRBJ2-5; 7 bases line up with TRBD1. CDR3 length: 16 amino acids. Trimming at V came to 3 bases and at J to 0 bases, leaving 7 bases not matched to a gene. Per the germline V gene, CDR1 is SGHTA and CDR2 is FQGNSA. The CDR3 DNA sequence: TGTGCCAGCAGCTTTAGACCGGGACAGCACCAAGAGACCCAGTACTTC. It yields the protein CASSFRPGQHQETQYF.